This TCR beta chain stems from a study of blood T cell repertoires in COVID-19. V was clipped by 4 bases and J by 1 base; unmatched bases: 5. This CDR3 comprises 15 residues. Germline CDR1 reads SGHRS; CDR2 reads YFSETQ. About this clone itself: Other DNA sequences of this sample code for an identical CDR3.

Sequencing used immunoSEQ multiplex PCR; TCRdb keeps in-frame clones, though not all of them. The data contain hundreds of thousands of clones, approximately 91% of them singletons. The chain has TRBV5-1 and TRBJ1-5; 7 bases are a match to TRBD1. The sequencing sample was made of peripheral blood. The sequence was collected from a woman aged 70-85 years with COVID-19, enrolled during active disease. The CDR3 sequence: CASSRTGDSNQPQHF. For the CDR3, the DNA is TGCGCCAGCAGCCGTACAGGGGACAGCAATCAGCCCCAGCATTTT.